What follows are 27 T cell receptor beta chains derived from one specimen sequenced in a study of blood T cell repertoires in COVID-19. TCRdb's copy holds only in-frame clones and misses some; the assay was immunoSEQ multiplex PCR. The sample includes some 320,000 clones, over 75% of them seen just once. Sequencing was done on a sample of peripheral blood. These TCRs come from a human donor in a cohort sampled during active COVID-19.

V gene TRBV3-1 (or the pseudogene TRBV3-2) combines with J gene TRBJ2-3, with TRBD1 matching 9 bases. Losses at the gene ends were 4 bases for V and 2 bases for J; bases not matched to a gene: 7. The length of the CDR3 is 16 residues. Germline-derived CDR1 and CDR2 are LGHDT and YNNKEL (reference sequence). CDR3 sequence (DNA): TGTGCCAGCAGCCGACGACAGGGGGGTAACACAGATACGCAGTATTTT. It codes for CASSRRQGGNTDTQYF.

This clone was seen only a few times. This chain joins TRBV2 and TRBJ1-5; no clear D gene. The V end lost 7 bases, the J end lost 7 bases, and 11 bases lay between the germline ends. This CDR3 is built from 12 residues. CDR1 and CDR2 (germline): SNHLY, FYNNEI. The CDR3 spells CASKRVGQPQHF. The CDR3 nucleotides are TGTGCCAGCAAGAGGGTTGGGCAGCCCCAGCATTTT.

The rearrangement links TRBV7-3 to TRBJ2-3, with 7 positions matching TRBD1. The CDR3 spans 15 residues. The V segment lost 6 bases and the J segment 2 bases; nucleotides outside the gene matches: 8. Germline V gives CDR1 SGHTA, CDR2 FQGTGA. CDR3 nucleotide sequence: TGTGCCAGCAGAGAAACGGGACAGCCCACAGATACGCAGTATTTT. As protein: CASRETGQPTDTQYF.

The V call is TRBV24-1, the J call TRBJ2-1, with D tentatively TRBD2 (7 bases). Germline values: CDR1 KGHDR, CDR2 SFDVKD. The CDR3 runs 13 residues. The V and J ends lost 8 bases and 6 bases respectively, with 13 bases between them. As DNA, the CDR3 is TGTGCCACCAATGGGGGGGGGCCCAATGAGCAGTTCTTC. This sequence encodes CATNGGGPNEQFF.

This sequence joins TRBV28 and TRBJ1-2; D gene uncertain. Per the germline V gene, CDR1 is MDHEN and CDR2 is SYDVKM. The CDR3 covers 13 residues. V lost 9 bases, J lost 5 bases, and 16 bases lay in between. CDR3 bases: TGTGCCAGTGAGACTCCTATAAGTTATGGCTACACCTTC. Its translation is CASETPISYGYTF.

This chain uses TRBV4-1 with TRBJ1-1, with a tentative D call TRBD1 (5 bases). Germline values: CDR1 MGHRA, CDR2 YSYEKL. V was clipped by 6 bases and J by 3 bases, with 8 bases between them. The length of the CDR3 is 12 residues. In DNA form, the CDR3 reads TGCGCCAGCAGTTGGGGCGACACTGAAGCTTTCTTT. Protein product: CASSWGDTEAFF.

The V and J genes are TRBV12-3 or TRBV12-4 and TRBJ1-1, with D possibly being TRBD1 (6 bases). V was trimmed by 3 bases and J by 10 bases, leaving 12 bases between them. The CDR3 spans 12 residues. In DNA form, the CDR3 reads TGTGCCAGCAGTTTGGGGTACAGGGTAGCTTTCTTT. Translation: CASSLGYRVAFF.

This chain connects TRBV7-3 to TRBJ2-7; 11 bases fit TRBD1. The germline V gene has CDR1 SGHTA and CDR2 FQGTGA. The V gene end was trimmed by 1 base and the J gene end by 5 bases; junction bases not matched to a gene: 4. The CDR3 is 15 amino acids. The CDR3 region has the DNA TGTGCCAGCAGCTTAAGCGGACAGGGGGCCCACGAGCAGTACTTC. Protein: CASSLSGQGAHEQYF. Drawing the rest from reference TRBV7-3 and TRBJ2-7, the complete variable domain is GAGVSQTPSNKVTEKGKYVELRCDPISGHTALYWYRQSLGQGPEFLIYFQGTGAADDSGLPNDRFFAVRPEGSVSTLKIQRTERGDSAVYLCASSLSGQGAHEQYFGPGTRLTVT.

A few counts support this clone. The identical CDR3 is also encoded by other nucleotide sequences in the sample. The rearrangement joins TRBV30 to TRBJ1-2; D is perhaps TRBD1 (5 bases). V lost 0 bases to trimming and J lost 1 base, with 12 bases between them. The CDR3 loop spans 15 amino acids. From germline, CDR1 is GTSNPN and CDR2 SVGIG (reference sequence). The CDR3 spells CAWSVGQGVNYGYTF. In DNA form, the CDR3 reads TGTGCCTGGAGTGTTGGGCAGGGTGTTAACTATGGCTACACCTTC.

This clone has at least ten counts. The rearrangement links TRBV10-1 to TRBJ1-1; the D gene is possibly TRBD1 (5 bases). The CDR3 has 16 residues. V lost 5 bases and J lost 1, with 17 bases in between. Per germline, CDR1 WNHNN and CDR2 SYGVQD (reference sequence). CDR3 in DNA: TGCGCCAGCAGTCGGGGACTTCGATATGAGAACACTGAAGCTTTCTTT. It is translated as CASSRGLRYENTEAFF.

The chain couples TRBV7-6 to TRBJ1-1; TRBD1 agrees at 9 bases. The junction had 4 bases not matched to a gene; V was cut back by 6 bases and J by 2 bases. The CDR3 spans 14 residues. Germline V gives CDR1 SGHVS, CDR2 FNYEAQ. The CDR3 region has the DNA TGTGCCAGCAGACCGGGACAGGGAAACACTGAAGCTTTCTTT. Its protein product is CASRPGQGNTEAFF.

This clone occurred once. The J gene is TRBJ1-6, the V gene TRBV5-4, with D uncertain. With 0 bases removed from V and 6 bases from J, the gap between germline ends came to 7 bases. Germline values: CDR1 SGHNT, CDR2 YYREEE (reference sequence). This CDR3 is 14 amino acids long. CDR3 sequence: CASSLVSSNSPLHF. DNA of the CDR3: TGTGCCAGCAGCTTGGTCAGTTCTAATTCACCCCTCCACTTT. Filled out from reference TRBV5-4 and TRBJ1-6, the complete variable domain reads ETGVTQSPTHLIKTRGQQVTLRCSSQSGHNTVSWYQQALGQGPQFIFQYYREEENGRGNFPPRFSGLQFPNYSSELNVNALELDDSALYLCASSLVSSNSPLHFGNGTRLTVT.

CDR3 nucleotide sequence: TGTGCCAGCAGCCTCCTGACAGGGAATCAGCCCCAGCATTTT. Translated, it gives CASSLLTGNQPQHF. This chain connects TRBV27 to TRBJ1-5; 7 positions match TRBD1. CDR1 and CDR2 from the germline V gene are MNHEY and SMNVEV (reference sequence). V shed 6 bases and J 4 bases; nucleotides not matched to a gene: 6. The CDR3 extends over 14 amino acids.

The chain combines TRBV19 with TRBJ1-5; unclear D gene. Germline lookup yields CDR1 LNHDA and CDR2 SQIVND (reference sequence). The CDR3 is 15 residues long. The V gene lost 6 bases and the J gene lost 0 bases, with 12 bases spanning the gap. The CDR3 spells CASSHLAVSNQPQHF. The DNA for the CDR3 is TGTGCCAGTAGCCATTTGGCGGTTAGCAATCAGCCCCAGCATTTT.

This clone appeared a single time. The J gene is TRBJ2-3, the V gene TRBV5-1; TRBD1 might be the D (6 bases). The CDR3 is 16 residues long. CDR1 and CDR2 (germline): SGHRS, YFSETQ. Trimming took off 3 bases at V and 2 bases at J, with 16 bases between the two ends. CDR3 protein: CASSSGAPALTDTQYF. CDR3 coding DNA: TGCGCCAGCAGCTCAGGGGCTCCCGCTCTCACAGATACGCAGTATTTT.

CDR3 in amino acids: CASGPMGTGNEKLFF. The CDR3 coding sequence is TGTGCTAGTGGTCCGATGGGGACAGGGAATGAAAAACTGTTTTTT. This chain joins TRBV12-5 and TRBJ1-4; 9 bases map to TRBD1. CDR1 LGHNT and CDR2 FRNRAP come from the germline V gene. This CDR3 comprises 15 residues. V lost 5 bases and J lost 5; bases outside the gene matches: 6.

This chain connects TRBV5-6 to TRBJ1-4; possibly TRBD1 for D (6 bases). The V end was cut by 3 bases, the J end by 5 bases, with 11 bases between. The CDR3 consists of 14 residues. Germline V gene data show CDR1 as SGHDT and CDR2 as YYEEEE. The CDR3 is CASSSRTVNEKLFF. CDR3 nucleotides: TGTGCCAGCAGCTCAAGGACAGTGAATGAAAAACTGTTTTTT.

In its sample, this clone was seen once. The chain carries TRBV6-5 and TRBJ1-3, with D uncertain. This CDR3 comprises 15 residues. V lost 0 bases, J lost 2 bases, and 8 bases lay in between. Germline lookup yields CDR1 MNHEY and CDR2 SVGAGI. CDR3 amino acids: CASSYSRGPGNTIYF. In DNA, the CDR3 is TGTGCCAGCAGTTACTCGAGAGGGCCTGGAAACACCATATATTTT.

The V gene is TRBV5-8, the J gene TRBJ1-1, with TRBD1 matching over 8 bases. The trim removed 4 bases at V and 3 bases at J, leaving 5 bases unmatched. Germline V gene data show CDR1 as SGHTS and CDR2 as YDEGEE. This CDR3 has 14 residues. The CDR3 DNA reads as TGTGCCAGCAGCCCCAGGGGGCTACACACTGAAGCTTTCTTT. Protein sequence: CASSPRGLHTEAFF.

The chain carries TRBV18 and TRBJ1-1; 7 bases are shared with TRBD1. In germline, CDR1 is KGHSH, CDR2 LQKENI. Germline trimming cut 0 bases from V and 1 base from J; bases unmatched to any gene: 5. The CDR3 extends over 16 amino acids. CDR3 nucleotide sequence: TGTGCCAGCTCACCACCGGGACAGATACGGAACACTGAAGCTTTCTTT. It translates to CASSPPGQIRNTEAFF.

The CDR3 DNA reads as TGTGCCAGCAGCCCCCCGGACAGGGTGGTAGGTAATGAGCAGTTCTTC. It codes for CASSPPDRVVGNEQFF. V and J are TRBV3-1 (or the pseudogene TRBV3-2) and TRBJ2-1; 8 nucleotides line up with TRBD1. This CDR3 comprises 16 residues. The germline CDR1 and CDR2 sequences are LGHDT and YNNKEL (reference sequence). J gave up 7 bases and V 4 bases, and 12 bases lay outside the gene matches.

The chain uses TRBV27 and TRBJ2-1; weak D call: TRBD2 (7 bases). V shed 5 bases and J shed 5 bases, with 19 bases lying between them. Germline CDR1 and CDR2: MNHEY and SMNVEV (reference sequence). The CDR3 sequence is 16 residues long. CDR3 region: CASSRRLAGADNEQFF. The CDR3 region has the DNA TGTGCCAGCAGTCGTCGACTTGCGGGGGCGGACAATGAGCAGTTCTTC.

As for this clone: Other DNA sequences from this sample encode an identical CDR3 as well. V usage is TRBV27 and J usage is TRBJ1-1; possible D gene TRBD1, 5 bases. The CDR3 sequence is 14 residues long. Trimming stripped 2 bases from V and 0 bases from J, with 7 bases between. In germline, CDR1 is MNHEY, CDR2 SMNVEV (reference sequence). The CDR3 DNA is TGTGCCAGCAGTTTAAGGGGATTGAACACTGAAGCTTTCTTT. Its translation: CASSLRGLNTEAFF.

This rearrangement joins TRBV24-1 to TRBJ2-1, with 7 bases matching TRBD2. Germline loops: CDR1 KGHDR, CDR2 SFDVKD. The V gene end was trimmed by 2 bases and the J gene end by 8 bases; junction bases not matched to a gene: 11. This CDR3 has 16 amino acids. CDR3 in DNA: TGTGCCACCAGTGATTGGAAAGCGGGGCCCCGCGATGAGCAGTTCTTC. Its translation is CATSDWKAGPRDEQFF.

The chain links TRBV6-5 to TRBJ1-5; D ambiguous. Germline CDR1 reads MNHEY; CDR2 reads SVGAGI. The CDR3 has 16 residues. V was trimmed by 4 bases and J by 1 base, leaving 14 bases between them. The CDR3 sequence is CASSSYGEGSNQPQHF. CDR3 in DNA: TGTGCCAGCAGTTCCTACGGGGAAGGGAGCAATCAGCCCCAGCATTTT.

The J gene is TRBJ2-6, the V gene TRBV3-1 (or the pseudogene TRBV3-2); perhaps TRBD2 as D (7 bases). Germline values: CDR1 LGHDT, CDR2 YNNKEL (reference sequence). Trimming shortened V by 4 bases and J by 3 bases, and 13 bases separated the two germline ends. This CDR3 is built from 16 residues. CDR3 coding DNA: TGTGCCAGCAGCCTTGGGGGGGCTAGTGGGGCCAACGTCCTGACTTTC. Translated, it gives CASSLGGASGANVLTF.

CDR3 sequence (DNA): TGCGCCAGCAGCTTGACGACTAGCGGGGGGTTCAGCTCCTACAATGAGCAGTTCTTC. This translates into CASSLTTSGGFSSYNEQFF. The chain has TRBV5-1 and TRBJ2-1, with 13 bases fitting TRBD2. The V gene's germline CDR1 is SGHRS and CDR2 YFSETQ. The CDR3 is made up of 19 amino acids. V lost 1 base to trimming and J lost 0 bases; unmatched junction nucleotides: 7.